The sequence of this T cell receptor (beta chain) was determined in a study of early T cells in non-severe SARS-CoV-2 infection. In the case of this clonotype: Its antigen is not known.

Findings and caveats of the study: Private and CD4 specificities were missed by VDJdb matching, skewed to anti-spike CD8.

The CDR3 contains 14 residues. In germline, CDR1 is SGHKS, CDR2 YYEKEE (reference sequence). V lost 6 bases, J lost 4 bases, and 16 bases lay in between. One entry per CDR3 protein results from TCRdb running MiXCR on the 5' RACE reads. In the table there are more than 50,000 distinct CDR3 sequences, about 15% of which are singletons. The chain links TRBV5-5 to TRBJ1-2; D is ambiguous. The material sequenced was whole blood, taken at baseline. The source of this sequence is an adult who was a healthcare worker with PCR-confirmed SARS-CoV-2 infection or an uninfected control (not recorded which). In DNA, the CDR3 is TGTGCCAGCACCGGCGACCATGGAGCCTATGGCTACACCTTC. Translated: CASTGDHGAYGYTF.